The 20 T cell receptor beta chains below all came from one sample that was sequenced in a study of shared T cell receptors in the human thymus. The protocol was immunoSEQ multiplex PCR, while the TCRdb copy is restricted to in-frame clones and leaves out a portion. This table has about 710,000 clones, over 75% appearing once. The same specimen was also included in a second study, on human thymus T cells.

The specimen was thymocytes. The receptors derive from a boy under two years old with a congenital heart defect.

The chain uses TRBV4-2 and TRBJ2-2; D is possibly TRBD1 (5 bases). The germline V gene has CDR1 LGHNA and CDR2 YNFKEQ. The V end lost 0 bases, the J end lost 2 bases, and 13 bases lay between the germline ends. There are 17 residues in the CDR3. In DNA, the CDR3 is TGTGCCAGCAGCCAAGATTATCAGGGCACTAACACCGGGGAGCTGTTTTTT. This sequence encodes CASSQDYQGTNTGELFF.

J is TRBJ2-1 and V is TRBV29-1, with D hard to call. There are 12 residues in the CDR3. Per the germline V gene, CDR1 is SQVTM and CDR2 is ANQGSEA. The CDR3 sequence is CARSGSYNEQFF. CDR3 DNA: TGCGCCCGATCGGGCTCCTACAATGAGCAGTTCTTC.

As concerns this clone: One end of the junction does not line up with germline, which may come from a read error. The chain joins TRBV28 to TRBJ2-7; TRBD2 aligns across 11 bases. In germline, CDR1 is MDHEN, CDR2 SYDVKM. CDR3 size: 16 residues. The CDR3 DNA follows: TGTGCCAGCAGTTTAGAGATCGGACTAGCGGGTACTACGTGGGACTTC. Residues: CASSLEIGLAGTTWDF.

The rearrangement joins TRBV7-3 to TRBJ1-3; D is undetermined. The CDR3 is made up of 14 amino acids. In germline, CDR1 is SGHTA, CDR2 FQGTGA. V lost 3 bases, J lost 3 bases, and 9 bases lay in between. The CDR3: CASSLENGGNTIYF. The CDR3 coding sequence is TGTGCCAGCAGCTTGGAGAACGGTGGAAACACCATATATTTT.

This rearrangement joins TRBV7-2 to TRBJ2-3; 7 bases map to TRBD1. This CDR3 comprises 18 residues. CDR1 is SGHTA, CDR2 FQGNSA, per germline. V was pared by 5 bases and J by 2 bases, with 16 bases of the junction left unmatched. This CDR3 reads CASSTSSRDSYFTDTQYF. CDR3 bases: TGTGCCAGCAGCACCTCCAGCCGGGACAGCTACTTCACAGATACGCAGTATTTT.

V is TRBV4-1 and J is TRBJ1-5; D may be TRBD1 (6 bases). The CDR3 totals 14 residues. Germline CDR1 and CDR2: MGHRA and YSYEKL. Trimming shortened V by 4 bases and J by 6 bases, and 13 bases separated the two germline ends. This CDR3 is CASSLNTGPQPQHF. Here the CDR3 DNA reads TGCGCCAGCAGCCTGAACACAGGGCCTCAGCCCCAGCATTTT.

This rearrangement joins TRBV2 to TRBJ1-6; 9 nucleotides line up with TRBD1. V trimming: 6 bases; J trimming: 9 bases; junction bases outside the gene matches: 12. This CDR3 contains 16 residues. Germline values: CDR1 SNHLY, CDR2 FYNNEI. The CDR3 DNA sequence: TGTGCCAGCAGGGGGAAAGGGACAGGGAGTACTTCACCCCTCCACTTT. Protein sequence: CASRGKGTGSTSPLHF.

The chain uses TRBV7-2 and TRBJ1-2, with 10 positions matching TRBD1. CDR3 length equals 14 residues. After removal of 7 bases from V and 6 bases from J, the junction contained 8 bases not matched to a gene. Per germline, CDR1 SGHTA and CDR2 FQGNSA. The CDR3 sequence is CASTSPGTGDGYTF. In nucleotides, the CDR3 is TGTGCCAGCACAAGTCCCGGGACAGGGGATGGCTACACCTTC.

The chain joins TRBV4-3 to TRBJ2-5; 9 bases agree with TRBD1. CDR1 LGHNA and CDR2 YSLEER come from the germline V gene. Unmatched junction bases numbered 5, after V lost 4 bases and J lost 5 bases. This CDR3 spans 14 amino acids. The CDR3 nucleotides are TGCGCCAGCAGCCCCCGGGACAGGGAGGAGACCCAGTACTTC. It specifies CASSPRDREETQYF.

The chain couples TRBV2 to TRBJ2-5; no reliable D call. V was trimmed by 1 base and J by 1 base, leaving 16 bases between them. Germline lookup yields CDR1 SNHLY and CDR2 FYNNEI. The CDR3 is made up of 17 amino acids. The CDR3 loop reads CASSEGDTYFVQETQYF. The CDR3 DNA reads TGTGCCAGCAGTGAAGGAGACACTTACTTCGTCCAAGAGACCCAGTACTTC.

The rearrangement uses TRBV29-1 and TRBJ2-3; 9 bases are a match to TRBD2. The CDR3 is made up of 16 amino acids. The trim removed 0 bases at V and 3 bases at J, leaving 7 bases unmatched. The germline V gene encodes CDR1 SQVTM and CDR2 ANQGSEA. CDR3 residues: CSVEDKGSGGTDTQYF. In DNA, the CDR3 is TGCAGCGTTGAAGATAAGGGTAGCGGGGGAACAGATACGCAGTATTTT.

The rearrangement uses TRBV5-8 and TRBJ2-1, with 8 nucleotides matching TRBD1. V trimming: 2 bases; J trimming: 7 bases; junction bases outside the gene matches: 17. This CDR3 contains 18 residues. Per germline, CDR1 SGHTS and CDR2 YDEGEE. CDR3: CASSLKGWAPTGGNEQFF. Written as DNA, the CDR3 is TGTGCCAGCAGCTTAAAAGGGTGGGCGCCCACAGGGGGGAATGAGCAGTTCTTC.

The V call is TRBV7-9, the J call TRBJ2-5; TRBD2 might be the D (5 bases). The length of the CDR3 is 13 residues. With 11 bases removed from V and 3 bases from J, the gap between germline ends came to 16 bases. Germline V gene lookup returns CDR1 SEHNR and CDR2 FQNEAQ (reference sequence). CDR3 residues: CACPAEAEETQYF. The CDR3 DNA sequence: TGTGCCTGCCCCGCGGAGGCCGAAGAGACCCAGTACTTC.

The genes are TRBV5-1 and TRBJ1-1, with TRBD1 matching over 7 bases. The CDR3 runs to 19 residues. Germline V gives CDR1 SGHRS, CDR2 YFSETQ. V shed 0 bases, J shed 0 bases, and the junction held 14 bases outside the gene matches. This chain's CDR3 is CASSLAVGRGYHVNTEAFF. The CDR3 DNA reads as TGCGCCAGCAGCTTGGCCGTCGGCAGGGGGTATCATGTGAACACTGAAGCTTTCTTT. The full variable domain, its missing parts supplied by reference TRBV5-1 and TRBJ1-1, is KAGVTQTPRYLIKTRGQQVTLSCSPISGHRSVSWYQQTPGQGLQFLFEYFSETQRNKGNFPGRFSGRQFSNSRSEMNVSTLELGDSALYLCASSLAVGRGYHVNTEAFFGQGTRLTVV.

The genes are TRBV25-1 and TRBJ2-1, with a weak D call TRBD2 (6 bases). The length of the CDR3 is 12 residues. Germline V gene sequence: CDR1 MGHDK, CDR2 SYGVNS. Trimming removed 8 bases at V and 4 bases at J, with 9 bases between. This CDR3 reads CASSGVYNEQFF. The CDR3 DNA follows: TGTGCCAGCTCGGGGGTTTACAATGAGCAGTTCTTC.

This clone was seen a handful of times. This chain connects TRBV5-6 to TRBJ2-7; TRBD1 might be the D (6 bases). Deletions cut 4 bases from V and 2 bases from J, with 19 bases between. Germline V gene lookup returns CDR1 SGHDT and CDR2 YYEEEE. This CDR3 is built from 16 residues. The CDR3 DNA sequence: TGTGCCAGCAGCCCCAGGACGACAGGTAGGACCTACGAGCAGTACTTC. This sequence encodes CASSPRTTGRTYEQYF.

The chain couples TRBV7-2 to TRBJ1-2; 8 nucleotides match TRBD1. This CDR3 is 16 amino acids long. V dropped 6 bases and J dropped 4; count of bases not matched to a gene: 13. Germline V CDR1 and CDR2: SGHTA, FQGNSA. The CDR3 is CASSSTGAPPSYGYTF. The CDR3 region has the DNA TGTGCCAGCAGTTCGACAGGGGCCCCTCCTTCCTATGGCTACACCTTC.

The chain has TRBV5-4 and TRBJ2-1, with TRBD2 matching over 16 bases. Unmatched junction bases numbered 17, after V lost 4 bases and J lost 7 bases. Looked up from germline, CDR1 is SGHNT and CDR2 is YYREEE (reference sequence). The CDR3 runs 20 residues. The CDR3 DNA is TGTGCCAGCAGCCGGTCCGGGGGACTAGCGGGAGGGTGTAAGAGGAATGAGCAGTTCTTC. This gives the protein CASSRSGGLAGGCKRNEQFF.

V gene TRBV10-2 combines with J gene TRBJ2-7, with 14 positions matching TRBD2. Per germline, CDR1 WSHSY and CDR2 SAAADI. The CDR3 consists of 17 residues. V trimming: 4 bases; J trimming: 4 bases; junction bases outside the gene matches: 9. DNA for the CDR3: TGCGCCAGCAGTGCCGGACTAGCGGGGGGCGATTTTTACGAGCAGTACTTC. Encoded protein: CASSAGLAGGDFYEQYF.

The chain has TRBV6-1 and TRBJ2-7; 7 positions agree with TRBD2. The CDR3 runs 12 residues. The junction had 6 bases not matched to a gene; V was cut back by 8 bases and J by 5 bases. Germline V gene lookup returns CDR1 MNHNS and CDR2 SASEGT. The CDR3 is CASGGGTNEQYF. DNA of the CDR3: TGTGCCAGCGGGGGGGGGACGAACGAGCAGTACTTC.